Described below is a single T cell receptor (beta chain) sequence and its context. No antigen is known for it. The record originates from a study of cytomegalovirus exposure and HLA in healthy donors. Clones were read by immunoSEQ multiplex PCR, and TCRdb kept only the in-frame ones, dropping some. The data show about 160,000 clones, under 95% seen once. Study findings and constraints: The TCR clusters that emerged in the first cohort tended, a later analysis found, to co-occur in the roughly 120 validation repertoires. The authors listed some 150 TCR beta chains as cytomegalovirus-associated.

The clonotype comes from a woman younger than 30 in good health and CMV-seropositive. Sequences were obtained from PBMCs.

The CDR3 coding sequence is TGTGCCAGCAGCTTGTTCACGACTAGCAGTTCCTACGAGCAGTACTTC. Encoded protein: CASSLFTTSSSYEQYF. The chain combines TRBV11-1 with TRBJ2-7; TRBD2 matches 7 bases. Germline-derived CDR1 and CDR2 are SGHAT and FQDESV (reference sequence). The CDR3 is 16 amino acids. Unmatched junction bases numbered 9, after V lost 3 bases and J lost 1 base.